This T cell receptor beta chain stems from a study of T-cell memory formation after mild COVID-19. TCRdb ran MiXCR on the 5' RACE reads and lists one entry per CDR3 protein. The repertoire includes over 300,000 distinct CDR3 sequences, about 20% of them detected once, and under 25% sits in the top ten. Study outcomes and limitations: Mainly CM and EM harbored the contracting CD4+ clones; mainly EMRA harbored the CD8+ ones.

As regards this clonotype: The antigen is unknown.

The receptor was derived from a man aged 18 to 30 who had mild COVID-19 (a few samples of this study predate the infection). Cell type and time point are not known. Specimen: PBMCs or a T cell subset sorted from them (not recorded which).

CDR3 amino acids: CASSGQGYEQYV. The DNA of the CDR3 is TGTGCCAGCAGCGGACAGGGATACGAGCAGTACGTC. The chain is built from TRBV7-9 and TRBJ2-7; TRBD1 matches 8 bases. The CDR3 runs to 12 residues. Germline V gene data show CDR1 as SEHNR and CDR2 as FQNEAQ (reference sequence). J was trimmed by 4 bases and V by 5 bases; bases with no gene match: 1.